This T cell receptor beta chain was recovered during a study of technical replicates of blood from a few donors. This CDR3 is built from 14 residues. Trimming pared 4 bases from V and 14 bases from J, leaving 19 bases between. Germline values: CDR1 SGDLS, CDR2 YYNGEE. The protocol was immunoSEQ multiplex PCR, while the TCRdb copy is restricted to in-frame clones and leaves out a portion. The data hold approximately 49,000 clones, with more than 85% observed a single time. This clone is a singleton in its sample. The sequenced sample consisted of PBMCs. The rearrangement joins TRBV9 to TRBJ1-6, with a possible D match to TRBD1 (5 bases). The receptor comes from a human donor in good health. Some clones in this sample may be carry-over from other donors' samples. CDR3 region: CASSQDTGGRSLHF. The CDR3 DNA reads as TGTGCCAGCAGCCAGGACACCGGGGGGAGATCCCTCCACTTT.